The 27 T cell receptor beta chains given below trace back to one sample, sequenced in a study of T cell responses to AZD1222 COVID-19 vaccine. Data came from immunoSEQ multiplex PCR; TCRdb stores just in-frame clones and leaves some out. The sample lists about 120,000 clones; about nine tenths were seen once. The input for sequencing was peripheral blood, taken 28 days after the second AZD1222 dose. These receptors were taken from an adult who received the AZD1222 COVID-19 vaccine.

The CDR3 DNA sequence: TGCAGCGGGACAGGGGGCAGGGGTGGAGAGACCCAGTACTTC. Translation gives CSGTGGRGGETQYF. The chain couples TRBV29-1 to TRBJ2-5, with 11 bases identical to TRBD1. Germline V gene sequence: CDR1 SQVTM, CDR2 ANQGSEA. Trimming removed 7 bases from V and 4 bases from J; junction bases left unmatched: 8. CDR3 length: 14 amino acids.

The sample holds a few counts of this clone. The chain has TRBV12-3 or TRBV12-4 and TRBJ1-2; D is unclear. The CDR3 covers 12 residues. V lost 2 bases, J lost 5 bases, and 6 bases lay in between. The CDR3 protein is CASSLNDYGYTF. CDR3 bases: TGTGCCAGCAGTTTAAATGATTATGGCTACACCTTC.

The chain uses TRBV6-5 and TRBJ2-7; no clear D. CDR1 and CDR2 (germline): MNHEY, SVGAGI. Trimming shortened V by 4 bases and J by 6 bases, and 10 bases separated the two germline ends. CDR3 length: 12 residues. CDR3 residues: CASSSRRAEQYF. The DNA of the CDR3 is TGTGCCAGCAGTTCACGACGGGCCGAGCAGTACTTC.

V gene TRBV29-1 combines with J gene TRBJ1-1; TRBD1 agrees at 7 bases. J gave up 1 base and V 4 bases, and 24 bases lay outside the gene matches. The germline CDR1 and CDR2 sequences are SQVTM and ANQGSEA. The CDR3 totals 20 residues. The CDR3 DNA reads as TGCAGCGTTGCCCCCCTAACCGGGACAGCCGCTCTCGCCGCGAACACTGAAGCTTTCTTT. Translated: CSVAPLTGTAALAANTEAFF.

The gene calls are TRBV18 and TRBJ2-2; D may be TRBD2 (6 bases). CDR3 length: 12 residues. The V and J ends lost 8 bases and 6 bases respectively, with 10 bases between them. The germline V gene encodes CDR1 KGHSH and CDR2 LQKENI. The DNA of the CDR3 is TGTGCCAGCGCTGGGGAGGCCGGGGAGCTGTTTTTT. It specifies CASAGEAGELFF.

J is TRBJ1-2 and V is TRBV6-1; 7 bases are shared with TRBD1. Germline lookup yields CDR1 MNHNS and CDR2 SASEGT. Germline trimming cut 3 bases from V and 5 bases from J; bases unmatched to any gene: 12. The CDR3 runs to 16 residues. CDR3 sequence: CASSDTVPDRHYGYTF. In DNA form, the CDR3 reads TGTGCCAGCAGTGATACTGTACCGGACAGGCATTATGGCTACACCTTC.

The V and J genes are TRBV5-1 and TRBJ2-5, with D tentatively TRBD2 (5 bases). Trimming took 0 bases from V and 3 from J, leaving 24 bases between them. CDR1 and CDR2 (germline): SGHRS, YFSETQ. This CDR3 has 19 amino acids. CDR3 in amino acids: CASSLGALGSRLGKETQYF. The DNA for the CDR3 is TGCGCCAGCAGCTTGGGGGCGCTGGGGAGCCGGCTTGGGAAAGAGACCCAGTACTTC. The full variable domain, with the rest looked up from reference TRBV5-1 and TRBJ2-5, is KAGVTQTPRYLIKTRGQQVTLSCSPISGHRSVSWYQQTPGQGLQFLFEYFSETQRNKGNFPGRFSGRQFSNSRSEMNVSTLELGDSALYLCASSLGALGSRLGKETQYFGPGTRLLVL.

The CDR3 reads CATSRDLGTSNTEAFF. As DNA, the CDR3 is TGTGCCACCAGCAGAGACCTCGGGACTTCGAACACTGAAGCTTTCTTT. V is TRBV15 and J is TRBJ1-1, with D maybe TRBD1 (5 bases). The CDR3 contains 16 residues. CDR1 LNHNV and CDR2 YYDKDF come from the germline V gene (reference sequence). V dropped 0 bases and J dropped 1 base, with 12 bases sitting between them. Looking up the rest from reference TRBV15 and TRBJ1-1 gives the full variable domain: DAMVIQNPRYQVTQFGKPVTLSCSQTLNHNVMYWYQQKSSQAPKLLFHYYDKDFNNEADTPDNFQSRRPNTSFCFLDIRSPGLGDTAMYLCATSRDLGTSNTEAFFGQGTRLTVV.

V and J are TRBV7-9 and TRBJ1-2, with unresolved D. Trimming took 3 bases from V and 2 from J, leaving 7 bases between them. Looked up from germline, CDR1 is SEHNR and CDR2 is FQNEAQ (reference sequence). There are 13 residues in the CDR3. The CDR3 sequence is CASSFAGNYGYTF. The CDR3 DNA reads as TGTGCCAGCAGCTTTGCGGGGAACTATGGCTACACCTTC.

The V gene is TRBV7-9, the J gene TRBJ1-5; D gene ambiguous. V was pared by 2 bases and J by 0 bases, with 8 bases between. Germline CDR1 is SEHNR and CDR2 is FQNEAQ (reference sequence). The CDR3 contains 15 residues. CDR3 sequence (DNA): TGTGCCAGCAGCTTATCTGGGGATAGCAATCAGCCCCAGCATTTT. It specifies CASSLSGDSNQPQHF.

V and J are TRBV4-2 and TRBJ2-2; D possibly corresponds to TRBD1 (6 bases). This CDR3 is built from 16 residues. The germline V and J ends were trimmed by 3 bases and 3 bases, with 14 bases remaining between them. Germline V gene data show CDR1 as LGHNA and CDR2 as YNFKEQ. The CDR3 DNA is TGTGCCAGCAGCCAGCACAGGGATGTGGACACCGGGGAGCTGTTTTTT. It is translated as CASSQHRDVDTGELFF.

The chain links TRBV12-3 or TRBV12-4 to TRBJ1-5, with a possible D match to TRBD1 (6 bases). The CDR3 runs 13 residues. V gave up 3 bases and J gave up 4 bases, with 7 bases separating them. CDR3 DNA sequence: TGTGCCAGCAGTTTTACAGGGAATCAGCCCCAGCATTTT. The encoded protein is CASSFTGNQPQHF.

This chain uses TRBV6-5 with TRBJ1-6; D perhaps matches TRBD1 (6 bases). The V and J ends lost 2 bases and 8 bases respectively, with 10 bases between them. CDR1 and CDR2 (germline): MNHEY, SVGAGI. This CDR3 has 14 residues. CDR3 DNA sequence: TGTGCCAGCAGTTACAGGACAGCGGATTCACCCCTCCACTTT. This codes for CASSYRTADSPLHF.

DNA for the CDR3: TGTGCCTGGGCGCGGACAGGGCTCTCCTACGAGCAGTACTTC. This encodes CAWARTGLSYEQYF. The chain has TRBV30 and TRBJ2-7; 8 positions match TRBD1. CDR1 is GTSNPN and CDR2 is SVGIG in the germline V gene (reference sequence). The CDR3 extends over 14 amino acids. V lost 5 bases and J lost 0; bases outside the gene matches: 6.

This rearrangement joins TRBV5-6 to TRBJ2-7, with D possibly matching TRBD1 (6 bases). The germline gives CDR1 SGHDT, CDR2 YYEEEE. The CDR3 length is 14 residues. Trimming removed 4 bases at V and 1 base at J, with 12 bases between. CDR3 in amino acids: CASSRFQGSYEQYF. The CDR3 DNA sequence: TGTGCCAGCAGCAGGTTTCAGGGGTCCTACGAGCAGTACTTC. Full variable domain (outside the CDR3, taken from reference TRBV5-6 and TRBJ2-7): DAGVTQSPTHLIKTRGQQVTLRCSPKSGHDTVSWYQQALGQGPQFIFQYYEEEERQRGNFPDRFSGHQFPNYSSELNVNALLLGDSALYLCASSRFQGSYEQYFGPGTRLTVT.

The CDR3 region is CASSLLGGAQGYTF. In DNA, the CDR3 is TGTGCCAGCAGTCTCCTAGGTGGGGCGCAAGGCTACACCTTC. This chain links TRBV6-5 with TRBJ1-2; D may be TRBD1 (5 bases). Germline lookup yields CDR1 MNHEY and CDR2 SVGAGI. V shed 5 bases and J shed 8 bases, with 18 bases lying between them. The CDR3 totals 14 residues.

The chain combines TRBV9 with TRBJ2-2, with unresolved D. This CDR3 comprises 14 residues. Trimming took 0 bases from V and 4 from J, leaving 7 bases between them. Germline lookup yields CDR1 SGDLS and CDR2 YYNGEE. The CDR3 sequence: CASSVELITGELFF. In nucleotides, the CDR3 is TGTGCCAGCAGCGTAGAGCTTATCACCGGGGAGCTGTTTTTT.

The chain is built from TRBV7-9 and TRBJ1-5, with D hard to call. Trimming removed 1 base from V and 7 bases from J, with 8 bases in between. CDR1 and CDR2 from the germline V gene are SEHNR and FQNEAQ (reference sequence). This CDR3 has 13 residues. CDR3 in DNA: TGTGCCAGCAGCTTAGAGGACGCGCAGCCCCAGCATTTT. It specifies CASSLEDAQPQHF.

The genes are TRBV14 and TRBJ2-7; maybe TRBD1 (6 bases). The V and J ends lost 5 bases and 4 bases respectively, with 9 bases between them. CDR1 is SGHDN, CDR2 FVKESK, per germline. The CDR3 covers 12 residues. CDR3 coding DNA: TGTGCCAGCAGCAAGACAGGTTACGAGCAGTACTTC. This encodes CASSKTGYEQYF.

This chain joins TRBV29-1 and TRBJ2-5, with a tentative D call TRBD1 (5 bases). Germline V gene lookup returns CDR1 SQVTM and CDR2 ANQGSEA. The CDR3 is 10 amino acids. Trimming left V 7 bases short and J 2 bases short, with 5 bases between. DNA for the CDR3: TGCAGCGCAGGGCAAGAGACCCAGTACTTC. Translated: CSAGQETQYF.

V gene TRBV7-3 combines with J gene TRBJ2-7, with 8 bases aligning to TRBD1. The germline gives CDR1 SGHTA, CDR2 FQGTGA. This CDR3 region has 15 residues. Unmatched junction bases numbered 7, after V lost 3 bases and J lost 3 bases. CDR3 in DNA: TGTGCCAGCAGCTTGGAAGGACAGGGACACTACGAGCAGTACTTC. This codes for CASSLEGQGHYEQYF.

V is TRBV19 and J is TRBJ1-4; TRBD1 might be the D (5 bases). The germline V gene has CDR1 LNHDA and CDR2 SQIVND (reference sequence). The CDR3 runs 16 residues. Trimming removed 4 bases from V and 5 bases from J, with 17 bases in between. CDR3 loop: CASSNLPGQKNEKLFF. The CDR3 region has the DNA TGTGCCAGTAGTAACCTCCCGGGGCAGAAGAATGAAAAACTGTTTTTT.

This clone was counted a few times. The rearrangement links TRBV25-1 to TRBJ1-5; no clear D gene. The CDR3 runs to 13 residues. Germline V gene data show CDR1 as MGHDK and CDR2 as SYGVNS. With 0 bases removed from V and 5 bases from J, the gap between germline ends came to 5 bases. The CDR3 sequence is CASSEYHDQPQHF. The CDR3 region has the DNA TGTGCCAGCAGTGAATATCACGATCAGCCCCAGCATTTT.

CDR3 amino acids: CASSYYGASGTEAFF. Written as DNA, the CDR3 is TGTGCCAGCAGTTACTACGGGGCCTCAGGCACTGAAGCTTTCTTT. The chain couples TRBV6-2 or TRBV6-3 to TRBJ1-1; a weak D match, TRBD1 (5 bases). Germline lookup yields CDR1 MNHEY and CDR2 SVGEGT. CDR3 length equals 15 residues. V was cut by 1 base and J by 4 bases, with 13 bases left in between.

The V and J genes are TRBV12-3 or TRBV12-4 and TRBJ2-7; a possible D gene is TRBD1 (6 bases). This CDR3 spans 11 amino acids. Trimming pared 8 bases from V and 6 bases from J, leaving 11 bases between. The CDR3 coding sequence is TGTGCCAGCGCCTCAGGGGTCGAGCAGTACTTC. This sequence encodes CASASGVEQYF.

The chain uses TRBV6-5 and TRBJ1-1, with D tentatively TRBD1 (5 bases). Trimming pared 5 bases from V and 9 bases from J, leaving 13 bases between. Germline V gives CDR1 MNHEY, CDR2 SVGAGI. This CDR3 is built from 12 residues. DNA for the CDR3: TGTGCCAGCAGTCGAGGGACTTCGAAAGCTTTCTTT. Its translation is CASSRGTSKAFF.

This rearrangement joins TRBV15 to TRBJ1-4, with 9 bases identical to TRBD1. V lost 5 bases and J lost 6; bases outside the gene matches: 7. Germline lookup yields CDR1 LNHNV and CDR2 YYDKDF (reference sequence). The CDR3 loop spans 15 amino acids. For the CDR3, the DNA is TGTGCCACCAGCGGTACAGGGGGCTGGGATGAAAAACTGTTTTTT. Translation: CATSGTGGWDEKLFF.